Listed below are T cell receptor beta chains from one sample, sequenced in a study of cytomegalovirus exposure and HLA in healthy donors. Sequencing used immunoSEQ multiplex PCR; TCRdb keeps in-frame clones, though not all of them. The profile shows more than 100,000 clones, roughly 80% of them singletons. The sequencing sample was made of PBMCs. These receptors all stem from a man aged 45-65 years in good health and CMV-seronegative. Each CDR3 is given without its conserved first and last residue. Rows may omit the clone size; those that give it use once, few, many or a size class.

cdr3_length | j_call | clone_size | v_call | cdr3_aa
14 | TRBJ2-3 | NA | TRBV6-1 | ASSGGLLAGVDTQY
11 | TRBJ2-5 | NA | TRBV6-5 | ASRDRGLETQY
14 | TRBJ2-3 | NA | TRBV7-3 | ASSSGLAGTTDTQY
9 | TRBJ1-3 | once | TRBV6-5 | ASSQGDTIY
10 | TRBJ1-4 | NA | TRBV6-5 | ASRSLHEKLF
10 | TRBJ2-5 | NA | TRBV6-6 | ASSWRQETQY
9 | TRBJ2-7 | NA | TRBV6-1 | ASEDLNEQY
11 | TRBJ2-5 | few | TRBV28 | ASSFPGGETQY
12 | TRBJ1-5 | NA | TRBV5-1 | ASSFRTGDQPQH
9 | TRBJ2-7 | NA | TRBV10-3 | AIGSSYEQY
17 | TRBJ1-5 | NA | TRBV4-2 | ASSQEWFPPGGADQPQH
11 | TRBJ1-1 | NA | TRBV9 | ASSEIENTEAF
12 | TRBJ1-6 | NA | TRBV5-1 | ASTLTRGGSPLH
15 | TRBJ2-1 | NA | TRBV18 | ASSPRGRAGGDNEQF
13 | TRBJ2-2 | NA | TRBV28 | ASSLTPTNTGELF
13 | TRBJ1-5 | NA | TRBV28 | ASSPTGLRNQPQH